This paragraph reports one T cell receptor beta chain. The authors' processing: Reference gene primers were amplified, and this amplification served to estimate nucleated cell counts. Clones were read by immunoSEQ multiplex PCR, and TCRdb kept only the in-frame ones, dropping some. V and J calls and clone size are given by that table; D and trimming were obtained from the DNA. The profile shows more than 150,000 clones, 70% to 80% of them singletons. Participant ages covered roughly 18 to 89 years across 25 or so US areas. Participants had their cohort set by participant-reported clinical history. Either two negative PCRs, clearance, or symptom resolution qualified Cohort 3 donors as recovered. The data originate from a study of blood T cell repertoires in COVID-19. The CDR3 covers 15 residues. Losses at the gene ends were 2 bases for V and 4 bases for J; bases not matched to a gene: 6. Looked up from germline, CDR1 is SGHTA and CDR2 is FQGNSA.

What was sequenced was PBMCs or T cells enriched from blood (not recorded which). This sequence joins TRBV7-2 and TRBJ2-7, with 9 bases fitting TRBD1. This receptor was taken from a woman aged 45-65 years who had recovered from COVID-19. The CDR3 here is CASSLTGTGRYEQYF. In nucleotides, the CDR3 is TGTGCCAGCAGCTTAACCGGGACAGGGCGGTACGAGCAGTACTTC. Using reference TRBV7-2 and TRBJ2-7 for the parts outside the CDR3, the full variable domain is GAGVSQSPSNKVTEKGKDVELRCDPISGHTALYWYRQSLGQGLEFLIYFQGNSAPDKSGLPSDRFSAERTGGSVSTLTIQRTQQEDSAVYLCASSLTGTGRYEQYFGPGTRLTVT.